Reported below is one TCR beta chain. The entry originates in a study of blood T cell repertoires in COVID-19. Generated by immunoSEQ multiplex PCR, the TCRdb table keeps only in-frame clones and is missing some. The sample comprises roughly 100,000 clones, 84% of which are singletons, and around 4.5% rests with the top ten. The ends were cut back, 3 bases at V and 4 bases at J, with 18 bases in the middle. The CDR3 has 16 amino acids. Germline V lookup: CDR1 MGHDK, CDR2 SYGVNS. V is TRBV25-1 and J is TRBJ1-1; D perhaps matches TRBD1 (6 bases). The specimen sequenced was peripheral blood. This sequence originates from a human donor in a cohort sampled during active COVID-19. This chain's CDR3 is CASSDAPGRGFTEAFF. The CDR3 DNA reads TGTGCCAGCAGTGACGCCCCTGGTAGGGGGTTCACTGAAGCTTTCTTT.